The T cell receptor (beta chain) described here comes from a study of neurological immune-mediated disorders. Each TCR transcript was tagged with a 10-nucleotide random UMI during 5'RACE. The output of every sequencing run, over 190 million TCR-beta sequences, came from 15-18 subjects. MiXCR, applied by TCRdb to the 5' RACE reads, yields one record per CDR3 protein. The sample holds tens of thousands of distinct CDR3 sequences; about 12% are singletons and the top ten take around 11%. Study-wide points: HTLV-1-associated myelopathy showed the most TCR clonal expansion; multiple sclerosis the least, below healthy controls.

This CDR3 spans 15 amino acids. V gave up 1 base and J gave up 0 bases, with 7 bases separating them. The germline gives CDR1 SGHTA, CDR2 FQGNSA. There are many counts of this clonotype. Antigen specificity is unknown. The unsorted libraries originated from 2 million PBMCs kept at -80 C. The sequence was collected from an older woman with HTLV-1-associated myelopathy (HAM/TSP). The chain joins TRBV7-2 to TRBJ1-5; D unclear. The sequencing sample was made of PBMCs. CDR3 sequence (DNA): TGTGCCAGCAGCTTAGACAGTAATAGCAATCAGCCCCAGCATTTT. This codes for CASSLDSNSNQPQHF.